One sample yielded the 23 T cell receptor beta chains listed below, sequenced in a study of blood T cell repertoires in COVID-19 (dated by TCRdb to about 2020). Library method: the immunoSEQ multiplex PCR assay. TCRdb holds this immuneACCESS table with in-frame rearrangements only. Some clones are missing; in checked studies, unresolved V genes explain under half, and the rest has no known cause. Within this sample are 650,000 to 800,000 clones, with about 87% of them counted one time only. The ten largest clones represent around 0.3% of the sample. Source material: peripheral blood. The receptors derive from a woman between 18 and 29 years old with acute or convalescent COVID-19.

As regards this clone: The same CDR3 also results from other DNA sequences found in this sample. The CDR3: CASRWTGDYEQYF. CDR3 DNA: TGCGCCAGCAGATGGACAGGGGACTACGAGCAGTACTTC. The chain combines TRBV5-1 with TRBJ2-7, with 9 bases that match TRBD1. Per the germline V gene, CDR1 is SGHRS and CDR2 is YFSETQ. The CDR3 sequence is 13 residues long. The trim removed 5 bases at V and 3 bases at J, leaving 3 bases unmatched.

The chain links TRBV7-9 to TRBJ1-1; 9 nucleotides align to TRBD1. The ends lost 5 bases at V and 6 bases at J; junction bases unmatched: 10. CDR1 and CDR2 from the germline V gene are SEHNR and FQNEAQ (reference sequence). The CDR3 covers 15 residues. The CDR3 sequence: CASSTFGQGKPEAFF. The CDR3 nucleotides are TGTGCCAGCAGCACCTTTGGACAGGGGAAACCTGAAGCTTTCTTT.

The genes are TRBV4-3 and TRBJ1-2; D not resolved. Per germline, CDR1 LGHNA and CDR2 YSLEER. The V end was cut by 0 bases, the J end by 1 base, with 21 bases between. CDR3 size: 19 residues. The CDR3 protein is CASSQDPVTAGPINYGYTF. CDR3 nucleotide sequence: TGCGCCAGCAGCCAAGATCCGGTCACAGCTGGGCCGATTAACTATGGCTACACCTTC.

The genes are TRBV5-1 and TRBJ1-1; TRBD1 might be the D (5 bases). V lost 5 bases and J 5 bases, leaving 16 bases between the germline ends. Germline CDR1 is SGHRS and CDR2 is YFSETQ. The CDR3 totals 14 residues. This CDR3 is CASRDGQGSTEAFF. The CDR3 bases are TGCGCCAGCAGAGACGGGCAGGGAAGTACTGAAGCTTTCTTT.

The V and J genes are TRBV5-6 and TRBJ1-4; 7 nucleotides align to TRBD1. The junction had 13 bases not matched to a gene; V was cut back by 1 base and J by 10 bases. The CDR3 sequence is 16 residues long. Germline lookup yields CDR1 SGHDT and CDR2 YYEEEE. The CDR3 DNA reads as TGTGCCAGCAGCTTGAGGAGTCGGGACAGTTTGGCAAAACTGTTTTTT. Encoded protein: CASSLRSRDSLAKLFF.

V usage is TRBV7-6 and J usage is TRBJ2-7, with TRBD1 identical over 9 bases. The CDR3 length is 19 residues. J lost 4 bases, V lost 1 base, and 17 bases had no gene match. Germline loops: CDR1 SGHVS, CDR2 FNYEAQ. The CDR3 spells CASSLEYFSGQGLPYEQYF. CDR3 DNA: TGTGCCAGCAGCTTAGAATATTTCAGCGGACAGGGGCTTCCGTACGAGCAGTACTTC.

The V gene is TRBV7-9, the J gene TRBJ1-2; 7 bases agree with TRBD1. V lost 4 bases and J lost 7; bases outside the gene matches: 12. The germline V gene encodes CDR1 SEHNR and CDR2 FQNEAQ (reference sequence). The CDR3 totals 15 residues. The CDR3 nucleotides are TGTGCCAGCAGCTGGCCGGGACAGCGTACTTTTGGCTACACCTTC. It encodes CASSWPGQRTFGYTF.

V usage is TRBV5-6 and J usage is TRBJ2-5, with no clear D. Germline values: CDR1 SGHDT, CDR2 YYEEEE. Trimming removed 0 bases from V and 5 bases from J, with 8 bases in between. This CDR3 contains 13 residues. CDR3 amino acids: CASSLVLGETQYF. The CDR3 DNA is TGTGCCAGCAGCTTGGTGTTGGGCGAGACCCAGTACTTC. Supplemented by reference TRBV5-6 and TRBJ2-5, the full variable domain reads DAGVTQSPTHLIKTRGQQVTLRCSPKSGHDTVSWYQQALGQGPQFIFQYYEEEERQRGNFPDRFSGHQFPNYSSELNVNALLLGDSALYLCASSLVLGETQYFGPGTRLLVL.

The genes are TRBV5-8 and TRBJ1-3; D is uncertain. CDR1 is SGHTS, CDR2 YDEGEE, per germline. Trimming took off 0 bases at V and 2 bases at J, with 6 bases between the two ends. This CDR3 contains 14 residues. The CDR3 DNA sequence: TGTGCCAGCAGCTTGGTGAGGGCTGGAAACACCATATATTTT. Its protein is CASSLVRAGNTIYF.

The chain carries TRBV3-1 (or the pseudogene TRBV3-2) and TRBJ1-2; D gene uncertain. Germline CDR1 and CDR2: LGHDT and YNNKEL (reference sequence). The CDR3 loop spans 13 amino acids. V was shortened by 4 bases and J by 6 bases, with 12 bases between the two germline ends. The CDR3: CASSPAPGHGYTF. CDR3 coding DNA: TGTGCCAGCAGCCCCGCCCCGGGTCATGGCTACACCTTC.

V and J are TRBV5-1 and TRBJ2-1; D unclear. The germline CDR1 and CDR2 sequences are SGHRS and YFSETQ. V was cut by 4 bases and J by 4 bases, with 18 bases left in between. The CDR3 runs to 16 residues. In nucleotides, the CDR3 is TGCGCCAGCAGCGCCGACACATTCGAGATATACAATGAGCAGTTCTTC. The encoded protein is CASSADTFEIYNEQFF.

The chain joins TRBV3-1 (or the pseudogene TRBV3-2) to TRBJ1-5, with D perhaps TRBD1 (5 bases). Looked up from germline, CDR1 is LGHDT and CDR2 is YNNKEL (reference sequence). This CDR3 is built from 14 residues. V shed 1 base and J shed 9 bases, with 13 bases lying between them. In nucleotides, the CDR3 is TGTGCCAGCAGCCAAGGCGGCAGGGAGGGGCCCCAGCATTTT. Encoded protein: CASSQGGREGPQHF.

The chain links TRBV11-1 to TRBJ1-6, with a tentative D call TRBD1 (5 bases). The CDR3 consists of 15 residues. Per germline, CDR1 SGHAT and CDR2 FQDESV (reference sequence). Trimming left V 3 bases short and J 5 bases short, with 11 bases between. CDR3 nucleotides: TGTGCCAGCAGCTTCACCTCAGGGAATAATTCACCCCTCCACTTT. Translated: CASSFTSGNNSPLHF.

This chain uses TRBV7-9 with TRBJ1-2; no definite D call. Trimming removed 0 bases at V and 2 bases at J, with 7 bases between. The CDR3 loop spans 14 amino acids. Germline lookup yields CDR1 SEHNR and CDR2 FQNEAQ (reference sequence). The CDR3: CASSLAAFNYGYTF. The DNA for the CDR3 is TGTGCCAGCAGCTTAGCAGCTTTCAACTATGGCTACACCTTC. The full variable domain, in which reference TRBV7-9 and TRBJ1-2 provide the parts outside the CDR3, is DTGVSQNPRHKITKRGQNVTFRCDPISEHNRLYWYRQTLGQGPEFLTYFQNEAQLEKSRLLSDRFSAERPKGSFSTLEIQRTEQGDSAMYLCASSLAAFNYGYTFGSGTRLTVV.

The chain is built from TRBV5-1 and TRBJ1-2; 7 nucleotides align to TRBD1. The germline V gene encodes CDR1 SGHRS and CDR2 YFSETQ. Trimming took 0 bases from V and 8 from J; bases not matched to a gene: 10. The CDR3 is made up of 15 amino acids. CDR3 region: CASSLDRGGLDGYTF. CDR3 DNA sequence: TGCGCCAGCAGCTTGGACAGGGGAGGTCTGGACGGCTACACCTTC.

This chain's CDR3 is CASSTPGEGEAFF. DNA of the CDR3: TGTGCCAGCAGTACCCCGGGGGAGGGTGAAGCTTTCTTT. This rearrangement joins TRBV6-5 to TRBJ1-1, with D tentatively TRBD1 (5 bases). Germline V gene sequence: CDR1 MNHEY, CDR2 SVGAGI. This CDR3 has 13 residues. The V and J ends lost 5 bases and 7 bases respectively, with 14 bases between them.

This clone was detected only once. This rearrangement joins TRBV5-1 to TRBJ1-1; 7 bases agree with TRBD1. V was pared by 3 bases and J by 11 bases, with 7 bases of the junction left unmatched. The germline V gene has CDR1 SGHRS and CDR2 YFSETQ. The CDR3 contains 12 residues. The CDR3 coding sequence is TGCGCCAGCAGCTGGGCACAGGGGCGGGCTTTCTTT. The encoded protein is CASSWAQGRAFF.

This clone appeared a single time. This chain links TRBV7-9 with TRBJ1-1, with D possibly matching TRBD1 (6 bases). Per the germline V gene, CDR1 is SEHNR and CDR2 is FQNEAQ (reference sequence). This CDR3 region has 12 residues. Trimming took 8 bases from V and 4 from J, leaving 11 bases between them. The CDR3 DNA sequence: TGTGCCAGCGGGGGGGCGAGCACTGAAGCTTTCTTT. Translated: CASGGASTEAFF.

The V gene is TRBV9, the J gene TRBJ1-6; a possible D gene is TRBD1 (6 bases). The CDR3 runs to 15 residues. Germline V lookup: CDR1 SGDLS, CDR2 YYNGEE. The V gene lost 4 bases and the J gene lost 9 bases, with 17 bases spanning the gap. CDR3 nucleotides: TGTGCCAGCAGCTCCTTAACAGGGTCGGCTTCACCCCTCCACTTT. Translation gives CASSSLTGSASPLHF.

This chain joins TRBV13 and TRBJ2-2, with D maybe TRBD2 (6 bases). Germline CDR1 and CDR2: PRHDT and FYEKMQ (reference sequence). The CDR3 loop spans 16 amino acids. The V and J ends lost 0 bases and 4 bases respectively, with 12 bases between them. CDR3 coding DNA: TGTGCCAGCAGCTTAGGGTACGGGGGAGGCACCGGGGAGCTGTTTTTT. It encodes CASSLGYGGGTGELFF.

Only a few counts were recorded for this clone. The chain links TRBV27 to TRBJ1-1; TRBD1 matches 9 bases. The CDR3 consists of 14 residues. Germline V gene sequence: CDR1 MNHEY, CDR2 SMNVEV (reference sequence). The V gene end was trimmed by 9 bases and the J gene end by 5 bases; junction bases not matched to a gene: 10. CDR3 sequence (DNA): TGTGCCAGTCGGGGACAGGGAGGGCGGACTGAAGCTTTCTTT. Its translation: CASRGQGGRTEAFF.

Details on this clone: Distinct nucleotide sequences in the sample also encode this CDR3. In nucleotides, the CDR3 is TGTGCCAGCAGCTTAGAAAGGGGGAATGAGCAGTTCTTC. It specifies CASSLERGNEQFF. The V gene is TRBV7-7, the J gene TRBJ2-1, with D maybe TRBD1 (6 bases). The CDR3 has 13 amino acids. Per the germline V gene, CDR1 is SSHAT and CDR2 is FNYEAQ (reference sequence). V was clipped by 1 base and J by 7 bases, with 8 bases between them. Full variable domain (missing parts from reference TRBV7-7 and TRBJ2-1): GAGVSQSPRYKVTKRGQDVTLRCDPISSHATLYWYQQALGQGPEFLTYFNYEAQPDKSGLPSDRFSAERPEGSISTLTIQRTEQRDSAMYRCASSLERGNEQFFGPGTRLTVL.

V and J are TRBV29-1 and TRBJ2-1; 7 positions match TRBD1. The CDR3 covers 13 residues. V dropped 2 bases and J dropped 6; count of bases not matched to a gene: 4. Germline CDR1 reads SQVTM; CDR2 reads ANQGSEA. The chain's CDR3 is CSVESQGLNEQFF. The CDR3 DNA follows: TGCAGCGTTGAATCACAGGGGCTCAATGAGCAGTTCTTC.